A selection of T cell receptor beta chains follows, all from one sample in a study of control samples from healthy donors and cancer patients. TCRdb's table, derived via immunoSEQ multiplex PCR, lists solely in-frame clones and lacks some. The profile shows about 140,000 clones, roughly 89% of them singletons. Sequenced: blood. Receptors were obtained from a man under 40 in good health. CDR3s include the opening cysteine and the closing phenylalanine or tryptophan. A D gene is named only where the DNA matches it firmly. A clone size is listed for some rows: how often the clone was seen (once, few, many), or a class if it is expanded.

D	size	J	V	CDR3	DNA
-	-	TRBJ2-3	TRBV28	CASSKRDTDTQYF	TGTGCCAGCAGTAAAAGGGACACAGATACGCAGTATTTT
TRBD1	-	TRBJ2-3	TRBV12-5	CASGLVLQQGATDTQYF	TGTGCTAGTGGTTTGGTACTGCAACAGGGGGCAACAGATACGCAGTATTTT
-	-	TRBJ2-5	TRBV30	CAWNYRVQETQYF	TGTGCCTGGAACTACAGGGTACAAGAGACCCAGTACTTC
-	few	TRBJ2-7	TRBV19	CASSIKGSQGYEQYF	TGTGCCAGTAGTATCAAGGGCAGCCAAGGCTACGAGCAGTACTTC
-	-	TRBJ2-1	TRBV7-2	CASSSDSSYNEQFF	TGTGCCAGCAGCTCAGACAGCTCCTACAATGAGCAGTTCTTC
-	-	TRBJ2-3	TRBV23-1	CASSQRPMTDSPHWDTQYF	TGCGCCAGCAGTCAACGGCCGATGACAGACTCACCACATTGGGATACGCAGTATTTT
TRBD2	-	TRBJ2-7	TRBV28	CASSLGREAQEQYF	TGTGCCAGCAGTTTAGGACGGGAGGCCCAAGAGCAGTACTTC
-	-	TRBJ2-6	TRBV7-2	CASSLVSGAGANVLTF	TGTGCCAGCAGCTTAGTCTCAGGGGCTGGGGCCAACGTCCTGACTTTC
-	-	TRBJ2-7	TRBV12-3/TRBV12-4	CASSYLYEQYF	TGTGCCAGCAGTTACCTCTACGAGCAGTACTTC
-	-	TRBJ2-7	TRBV28	CASGGRTYEQYF	TGTGCCAGCGGGGGACGAACCTACGAGCAGTACTTC
TRBD2	-	TRBJ2-3	TRBV27	CASSRTFAGRASTDTQYF	TGTGCCAGCAGTCGTACCTTCGCGGGGAGGGCCTCCACAGATACGCAGTATTTT
-	-	TRBJ1-5	TRBV24-1	CATSDRQSFNQPQHF	TGTGCCACCAGTGACCGACAGAGCTTCAATCAGCCCCAGCATTTT
-	-	TRBJ2-2	TRBV6-6	CASSYSRVNTGELFF	TGTGCCAGCAGTTACTCGAGGGTGAACACCGGGGAGCTGTTTTTT
TRBD1	-	TRBJ2-5	TRBV2	CASSEIGQDQETQYF	TGTGCCAGCAGTGAAATCGGACAGGACCAAGAGACCCAGTACTTC
-	once	TRBJ1-4	TRBV19	CASSIQGGGEKLFF	TGTGCCAGTAGTATCCAGGGCGGAGGTGAAAAACTGTTTTTT
TRBD2	-	TRBJ2-1	TRBV5-1	CASRRSVGGGWDEQFF	TGCGCCAGCAGACGTTCAGTGGGGGGGGGTTGGGATGAGCAGTTCTTC
-	-	TRBJ1-1	TRBV9	CASSVAGGQNTEAFF	TGTGCCAGCAGCGTAGCGGGGGGCCAGAACACTGAAGCTTTCTTT
-	-	TRBJ2-3	TRBV5-5	CASSFGQGLLYF	TGTGCCAGCAGCTTCGGGCAAGGCCTCTTATATTTT
TRBD2	-	TRBJ2-3	TRBV7-8	CASSPPGTSGTDTQYF	TGTGCCAGCAGCCCCCCAGGGACTAGCGGCACAGATACGCAGTATTTT
TRBD1	-	TRBJ2-3	TRBV24-1	CATSAQGAQNTQYF	TGTGCCACCAGTGCACAGGGGGCGCAGAATACGCAGTATTTT
-	-	TRBJ1-2	TRBV9	CASSAFYGYTF	TGTGCCAGCAGCGCCTTCTATGGCTACACCTTC
-	once	TRBJ1-1	TRBV2	CASSEAGNTEAFF	TGTGCCAGCAGTGAAGCAGGGAACACTGAAGCTTTCTTT
-	-	TRBJ1-2	TRBV28	CASSSDMGYGYTF	TGTGCCAGCAGTTCTGACATGGGCTATGGCTACACCTTC
-	-	TRBJ2-1	TRBV2	CATDVGATVLF	TGTGCCACCGACGTCGGAGCGACAGTCCTCTTC
-	-	TRBJ1-3	TRBV19	CASSIEAREAGNTIYF	TGTGCCAGTAGTATAGAAGCTCGAGAAGCTGGAAACACCATATATTTT
TRBD2	-	TRBJ2-7	TRBV7-2	CASSLALTLASGRAQGQYF	TGTGCCAGCAGCTTAGCATTGACGCTGGCTAGCGGGAGGGCGCAGGGGCAGTACTTC
TRBD2	-	TRBJ2-2	TRBV20-1	CSASLAGGPRSGELFF	TGCAGTGCTAGTCTGGCGGGAGGGCCTAGGTCCGGGGAGCTGTTTTTT
-	-	TRBJ2-1	TRBV20-1	CSASNGSGYNEQFF	TGCAGTGCTAGTAACGGGAGCGGCTACAATGAGCAGTTCTTC
TRBD2	-	TRBJ2-1	TRBV6-1	CASSEEIAGGNEQFF	TGTGCCAGCAGTGAGGAAATAGCGGGAGGAAATGAGCAGTTCTTC
-	-	TRBJ1-5	TRBV30	CAWNAPGARDNQPQHF	TGTGCCTGGAACGCCCCGGGGGCACGGGACAATCAGCCCCAGCATTTT
-	-	TRBJ1-1	TRBV19	CASSQNTEAFF	TGTGCCAGTAGCCAGAACACTGAAGCTTTCTTT
-	-	TRBJ2-2	TRBV19	CASKNTANTGELFF	TGTGCCAGTAAGAACACCGCGAACACCGGGGAGCTGTTTTTT
-	-	TRBJ2-6	TRBV28	CASRPTDSGANVLTF	TGTGCCAGCAGGCCGACGGACTCTGGGGCCAACGTCCTGACTTTC
-	once	TRBJ1-2	TRBV4-1	CASSQTGRYGYTF	TGCGCCAGCAGCCAGACAGGTCGCTATGGCTACACCTTC
-	-	TRBJ2-5	TRBV4-1	CASSSQGIETQYF	TGCGCCAGCAGTTCGCAGGGTATTGAGACCCAGTACTTC
-	-	TRBJ2-7	TRBV11-3	CASSFIAWGNETYEQYF	TGTGCCAGCAGCTTTATAGCTTGGGGCAACGAAACCTACGAGCAGTACTTC
-	-	TRBJ2-5	TRBV5-1	CASSLIPGHPGETQYF	TGCGCCAGCAGCCTAATACCGGGACACCCAGGGGAGACCCAGTACTTC
-	-	TRBJ2-5	TRBV6-2/TRBV6-3	CASSYSVGKTQYF	TGTGCCAGCAGTTACTCGGTGGGTAAGACCCAGTACTTC
-	-	TRBJ2-1	TRBV5-4	CASSLGAPSYNEQFF	TGTGCCAGCAGCTTGGGTGCTCCCTCCTACAATGAGCAGTTCTTC
-	once	TRBJ1-2	TRBV28	CASSPQGPAHGYTF	TGTGCCAGCAGTCCCCAGGGCCCGGCCCATGGCTACACCTTC
-	few	TRBJ2-2	TRBV28	CASRDGTHGDTGELFF	TGTGCCAGCAGGGACGGGACTCACGGGGACACCGGGGAGCTGTTTTTT
TRBD1	-	TRBJ2-7	TRBV7-2	CASSLEGGTGAPGKQYF	TGTGCCAGCAGCTTAGAGGGAGGGACAGGGGCGCCGGGAAAGCAGTACTTC
-	-	TRBJ2-1	TRBV6-2/TRBV6-3	CASSYGAGSDEQFF	TGTGCCAGCAGTTATGGGGCAGGGTCGGATGAGCAGTTCTTC
TRBD2	-	TRBJ2-5	TRBV7-6	CASSYRLAGGETQYF	TGTGCCAGCAGCTACCGACTAGCGGGAGGCGAGACCCAGTACTTC
-	-	TRBJ1-4	TRBV21-1	CASSKEGPTGGAGKRANEKLFF	TGTGCCAGCAGCAAAGAAGGTCCCACAGGGGGCGCGGGAAAGCGGGCTAATGAAAAACTGTTTTTT
-	-	TRBJ2-2	TRBV7-9	CASSVRDSYNTGELFF	TGTGCCAGCAGCGTCCGGGACTCCTATAACACCGGGGAGCTGTTTTTT
-	-	TRBJ1-2	TRBV10-3	CAISEVRGSYGYTF	TGTGCCATCAGTGAGGTTCGGGGTTCATATGGCTACACCTTC
-	-	TRBJ2-1	TRBV27	CASSLWRGLGYNEQFF	TGTGCCAGCAGTTTATGGAGGGGTTTAGGTTACAATGAGCAGTTCTTC
TRBD1	-	TRBJ2-7	TRBV7-2	CASSPLPGTGDYRGNEQYF	TGTGCCAGCAGCCCCCTCCCCGGGACAGGGGATTACAGGGGTAACGAGCAGTACTTC
TRBD1	-	TRBJ2-1	TRBV28	CASSITGTGYNEQFF	TGTGCCAGCAGTATAACCGGGACAGGGTACAATGAGCAGTTCTTC
TRBD2	-	TRBJ2-5	TRBV7-9	CASSLGALAGVQETQYF	TGTGCCAGCAGCTTAGGTGCGTTAGCGGGAGTCCAAGAGACCCAGTACTTC
-	-	TRBJ2-2	TRBV6-6	CASSYAGRGKAGELFF	TGTGCCAGCAGTTACGCGGGCAGGGGAAAGGCCGGGGAGCTGTTTTTT
TRBD1	-	TRBJ2-7	TRBV14	CASSQDFGTGRVEQYF	TGTGCCAGCAGCCAAGATTTCGGGACAGGGAGGGTCGAGCAGTACTTC
-	-	TRBJ2-5	TRBV4-2	CASSQDSALKETQYF	TGTGCCAGCAGCCAAGATTCCGCCCTGAAAGAGACCCAGTACTTC
-	once	TRBJ2-3	TRBV5-4	CASSKGERTLDTQYF	TGTGCCAGCAGCAAGGGAGAAAGGACTTTGGATACGCAGTATTTT